Shown below are 22 T cell receptor beta chains from a single sample sequenced in a study of shared clonotypes between healthy human individuals. The repertoire was sequenced with immunoSEQ multiplex PCR; TCRdb's copy has only in-frame clones and lacks some. This sample has around 2,000,000 clones, with 85% to 95% found just once. Material for sequencing was naive CD4+ T cells sorted from blood. Noted subset: CD45RA+ positively selected. These receptors were collected from a man aged 18-30 years in good health.

As for this clone: The sample contains more than one DNA sequence encoding this CDR3. V usage is TRBV11-2 and J usage is TRBJ2-7; D is unclear. The CDR3 is 14 residues long. V was shortened by 0 bases and J by 0 bases, with 6 bases between the two germline ends. Germline V gene sequence: CDR1 SGHAT, CDR2 FQNNGV. This chain's CDR3 is CASSLDTLSYEQYF. CDR3 in DNA: TGTGCCAGCAGCTTAGATACCCTCTCCTACGAGCAGTACTTC.

The J gene is TRBJ2-2, the V gene TRBV11-3, with 7 bases that match TRBD2. Per germline, CDR1 SGHNT and CDR2 YENEEA. Trimming removed 7 bases from V and 6 bases from J; junction bases left unmatched: 11. This CDR3 has 15 residues. This CDR3 is CASITSGISSGELFF. CDR3 sequence (DNA): TGTGCCAGCATCACGAGCGGGATAAGTTCCGGGGAGCTGTTTTTT.

The rearrangement joins TRBV11-1 to TRBJ1-4; D is possibly TRBD1 (5 bases). In germline, CDR1 is SGHAT, CDR2 FQDESV (reference sequence). V lost 2 bases and J 6 bases, leaving 7 bases between the germline ends. This CDR3 is built from 13 residues. CDR3 bases: TGTGCCAGCAGCTTACAGGGATATGAAAAACTGTTTTTT. Translating it yields CASSLQGYEKLFF.

The V gene is TRBV19, the J gene TRBJ2-7; TRBD2 agrees at 11 bases. The CDR3 runs 15 residues. The ends lost 4 bases at V and 5 bases at J; junction bases unmatched: 7. CDR1 is LNHDA, CDR2 SQIVND, per germline (reference sequence). CDR3 in amino acids: CASSTGLAGRDEQYF. The CDR3 region has the DNA TGTGCCAGTAGTACTGGACTAGCGGGCCGGGACGAGCAGTACTTC. The full variable domain, with the rest looked up from reference TRBV19 and TRBJ2-7, is DGGITQSPKYLFRKEGQNVTLSCEQNLNHDAMYWYRQDPGQGLRLIYYSQIVNDFQKGDIAEGYSVSREKKESFPLTVTSAQKNPTAFYLCASSTGLAGRDEQYFGPGTRLTVT.

The J gene is TRBJ1-1, the V gene TRBV7-9, with 7 bases aligning to TRBD1. V lost 6 bases to trimming and J lost 2 bases; unmatched junction nucleotides: 9. CDR3 length: 15 residues. Germline CDR1 and CDR2: SEHNR and FQNEAQ (reference sequence). The CDR3 loop reads CASSPLRDRNTEAFF. CDR3 DNA sequence: TGTGCCAGCAGTCCCCTCCGGGACAGAAACACTGAAGCTTTCTTT.

The chain has TRBV11-2 and TRBJ1-6, with 7 nucleotides matching TRBD1. This CDR3 is built from 16 residues. The germline V gene has CDR1 SGHAT and CDR2 FQNNGV. After removal of 0 bases from V and 6 bases from J, the junction contained 5 bases not matched to a gene. CDR3 sequence reads: CASSLDLGQRNSPLHF. CDR3 nucleotides: TGTGCCAGCAGCTTAGATTTGGGACAGCGTAATTCACCCCTCCACTTT.

V usage is TRBV19 and J usage is TRBJ1-2; TRBD1 matches 7 bases. V lost 6 bases to trimming and J lost 5 bases; unmatched junction nucleotides: 12. Looked up from germline, CDR1 is LNHDA and CDR2 is SQIVND (reference sequence). The CDR3 is 15 amino acids. CDR3 nucleotides: TGTGCCAGTAGGACCACAGGGGAGGGAATGTATGGCTACACCTTC. Translated, it gives CASRTTGEGMYGYTF.

The chain carries TRBV14 and TRBJ2-7; perhaps TRBD1 as D (6 bases). Between the trimmed V and J ends, which lost 0 bases and 0 bases, there was a span of 15 bases. Germline CDR1 SGHDN, CDR2 FVKESK. CDR3 length: 17 amino acids. The CDR3 DNA follows: TGTGCCAGCAGCCAAGAAATGCTCGGCAGGGGCTCCTACGAGCAGTACTTC. Amino acids: CASSQEMLGRGSYEQYF.

The chain recombines TRBV18 with TRBJ1-4; D is undetermined. In germline, CDR1 is KGHSH, CDR2 LQKENI. The CDR3 is 12 amino acids. Deletions cut 4 bases from V and 5 bases from J, with 5 bases between. DNA for the CDR3: TGTGCCAGCTCACGTGAGAATGAAAAACTGTTTTTT. Amino acids: CASSRENEKLFF.

The V and J genes are TRBV4-1 and TRBJ1-5; D unclear. The CDR3 totals 14 residues. From germline, CDR1 is MGHRA and CDR2 YSYEKL. V lost 3 bases, J lost 4 bases, and 10 bases lay in between. CDR3 bases: TGCGCCAGCAGCCAGGTCACCTCAAATCAGCCCCAGCATTTT. Its protein product is CASSQVTSNQPQHF.

This chain uses TRBV7-2 with TRBJ2-7; D remains unclear. The CDR3 sequence is 15 residues long. The V gene lost 5 bases and the J gene lost 0 bases, with 14 bases spanning the gap. Germline CDR1 and CDR2: SGHTA and FQGNSA. The CDR3 nucleotides are TGTGCCAGCAGCCTCCGTGGCCCGAGCTCCTACGAGCAGTACTTC. As protein: CASSLRGPSSYEQYF.

This chain connects TRBV5-4 to TRBJ2-7; D may be TRBD2 (5 bases). Trimming removed 4 bases from V and 6 bases from J, with 11 bases in between. CDR3 length: 12 amino acids. CDR1 is SGHNT, CDR2 YYREEE, per germline (reference sequence). Here the CDR3 reads CASSPGSAEQYF. In DNA, the CDR3 is TGTGCCAGCAGCCCGGGAAGCGCCGAGCAGTACTTC.

The count of this clone is one. The rearrangement links TRBV19 to TRBJ2-5; D is uncertain. This CDR3 contains 15 residues. Germline V gene sequence: CDR1 LNHDA, CDR2 SQIVND (reference sequence). The V and J ends lost 0 bases and 5 bases respectively, with 13 bases between them. The CDR3 DNA sequence: TGTGCCAGTAGTATAGACGCTGGCGAAAAGGAGACCCAGTACTTC. This encodes CASSIDAGEKETQYF. Combining the CDR3 with reference TRBV19 and TRBJ2-5 gives the whole variable domain DGGITQSPKYLFRKEGQNVTLSCEQNLNHDAMYWYRQDPGQGLRLIYYSQIVNDFQKGDIAEGYSVSREKKESFPLTVTSAQKNPTAFYLCASSIDAGEKETQYFGPGTRLLVL.

This chain links TRBV28 with TRBJ1-2, with D possibly matching TRBD1 (6 bases). The CDR3 length is 15 residues. Trimming took 4 bases from V and 6 from J, leaving 18 bases between them. Germline CDR1 is MDHEN and CDR2 is SYDVKM. For the CDR3, the DNA is TGTGCCAGCAGTTCCCTCTCTGGGACACCCAATGGCTACACCTTC. Translation: CASSSLSGTPNGYTF.

The chain employs TRBV7-9 and TRBJ1-1; the D is unclear. This CDR3 spans 17 amino acids. The V end was cut by 1 base, the J end by 1 base, with 16 bases between. From germline, CDR1 is SEHNR and CDR2 FQNEAQ (reference sequence). CDR3 coding DNA: TGTGCCAGCAGCTTAGTGTGGGCAAGATCGGCGAACACTGAAGCTTTCTTT. The encoded protein is CASSLVWARSANTEAFF. The complete variable domain, with remaining parts taken from reference TRBV7-9 and TRBJ1-1, reads DTGVSQNPRHKITKRGQNVTFRCDPISEHNRLYWYRQTLGQGPEFLTYFQNEAQLEKSRLLSDRFSAERPKGSFSTLEIQRTEQGDSAMYLCASSLVWARSANTEAFFGQGTRLTVV.

This clone was picked up one time. The CDR3 is CASTPDRVINSPLHF. The CDR3 DNA reads TGTGCCAGTACCCCCGACAGGGTGATTAATTCACCCCTCCACTTT. The V and J genes are TRBV19 and TRBJ1-6, with TRBD1 matching 7 bases. V lost 7 bases to trimming and J lost 6 bases; unmatched junction nucleotides: 9. Germline CDR1 reads LNHDA; CDR2 reads SQIVND (reference sequence). The CDR3 runs to 15 residues.

The chain links TRBV10-3 to TRBJ1-4, with 9 bases identical to TRBD1. Looked up from germline, CDR1 is ENHRY and CDR2 is SYGVKD. The junction had 11 bases not matched to a gene; V was cut back by 10 bases and J by 8 bases. The CDR3 loop spans 14 amino acids. CDR3 in DNA: TGTGCCACCAGAACCGGGACAGGGCAAGAAAAACTGTTTTTT. Its protein is CATRTGTGQEKLFF.

The rearrangement uses TRBV2 and TRBJ1-2, with 12 bases aligning to TRBD1. Unmatched junction bases numbered 13, after V lost 6 bases and J lost 8 bases. The CDR3 consists of 16 residues. In germline, CDR1 is SNHLY, CDR2 FYNNEI. CDR3 in DNA: TGTGCCAGCAGGGCCTTTTTGGGACAGGGGGCGTTCGGCTACACCTTC. Translated: CASRAFLGQGAFGYTF.

J is TRBJ1-4 and V is TRBV14; D is undetermined. CDR1 and CDR2 from the germline V gene are SGHDN and FVKESK. This CDR3 has 11 residues. The germline V and J ends were trimmed by 0 bases and 11 bases, with 4 bases remaining between them. CDR3 sequence (DNA): TGTGCCAGCAGCCAAGACGTCAAACTGTTTTTT. Encoded protein: CASSQDVKLFF.

The chain employs TRBV5-1 and TRBJ2-7, with 7 bases fitting TRBD2. CDR3 length: 15 residues. Per the germline V gene, CDR1 is SGHRS and CDR2 is YFSETQ. V was clipped by 4 bases and J by 6 bases; unmatched bases: 13. The CDR3, as DNA: TGCGCCAGCAGCCTCCCGGGACTATCTTGGTCCGAGCAGTACTTC. This translates into CASSLPGLSWSEQYF.

The rearrangement uses TRBV2 and TRBJ2-7, with D possibly matching TRBD2 (5 bases). V lost 7 bases, J lost 2 bases, and 9 bases lay in between. CDR1 SNHLY and CDR2 FYNNEI come from the germline V gene. This CDR3 has 12 residues. The CDR3: CASNEGTYEQYF. In nucleotides, the CDR3 is TGTGCCAGCAACGAGGGCACCTACGAGCAGTACTTC. Full variable domain (remainder filled in from reference TRBV2 and TRBJ2-7): EPEVTQTPSHQVTQMGQEVILRCVPISNHLYFYWYRQILGQKVEFLVSFYNNEISEKSEIFDDQFSVERPDGSNFTLKIRSTKLEDSAMYFCASNEGTYEQYFGPGTRLTVT.

J is TRBJ2-1 and V is TRBV9; a weak D match, TRBD2 (5 bases). CDR3 length: 16 residues. Germline V gene lookup returns CDR1 SGDLS and CDR2 YYNGEE. The V gene lost 4 bases and the J gene lost 6 bases, with 20 bases spanning the gap. This chain's CDR3 is CASSPVGLGIPNEQFF. CDR3 nucleotides: TGTGCCAGCAGCCCGGTAGGACTGGGGATTCCCAATGAGCAGTTCTTC.